Listed here is a single T cell receptor (beta chain). As yet, its antigen is unknown. These data belong to a study of T cell responses to AZD1222 COVID-19 vaccine. Overall study results and limits: Compared with day 0, the breadth and depth of the Spike-specific TCR repertoire rose significantly after two doses of AZD1222. There were vaccine-associated CD4 TCRs across spike, dominant at 160-218 and 743-854. After the peak T cell response, and only then, were repertoires sampled. The donor cohort was predominantly white British with a female majority, and clonal diversity may have been underestimated.

Repertoires were generated with immunoSEQ multiplex PCR, while TCRdb's copy carries only in-frame clones and drops some. Of about 140,000 clones listed, over 90% are singletons. Looked up from germline, CDR1 is ENHRY and CDR2 is SYGVKD. The CDR3 totals 17 residues. After removal of 2 bases from V and 0 bases from J, the junction contained 6 bases not matched to a gene. The source was peripheral blood, collected on day 0 of AZD1222 vaccination. This chain connects TRBV10-3 to TRBJ1-2; 10 nucleotides agree with TRBD1. The receptor was isolated from an adult in good health. CDR3 sequence: CAISEPRDRGSNYGYTF. The CDR3 bases are TGTGCCATCAGTGAGCCCCGGGACAGGGGTTCTAACTATGGCTACACCTTC.